The next 4 T cell receptor beta chains were all read from a single sample in a study of blood T cell repertoires in COVID-19. Profiled with immunoSEQ multiplex PCR; TCRdb holds only in-frame clones, not every one. The sample holds around 250,000 clones, almost 85% seen once. The sequencing sample was made of PBMCs or T cells enriched from blood (not recorded which). These receptors all come from a middle-aged man who had recovered from COVID-19.

This clone was found many times. The V gene is TRBV4-2, the J gene TRBJ2-1, with 7 bases identical to TRBD2. The V gene's germline CDR1 is LGHNA and CDR2 YNFKEQ. The CDR3 sequence is 15 residues long. Unmatched junction bases numbered 8, after V lost 1 base and J lost 8 bases. CDR3 DNA sequence: TGTGCCAGCAGCCAAGGGCTTGGGGAGGGTTATGAGCAGTTCTTC. Residues: CASSQGLGEGYEQFF.

This chain uses TRBV4-1 with TRBJ1-2, with D uncertain. Germline V gives CDR1 MGHRA, CDR2 YSYEKL. V shed 7 bases and J shed 7 bases, with 19 bases lying between them. The CDR3 runs to 14 residues. The CDR3 DNA is TGCGCCAGCAACACCGTGTTGGTGTCGTTTGGCTACACCTTC. Its protein is CASNTVLVSFGYTF.

This clone was detected only once. J is TRBJ2-1 and V is TRBV7-9, with D maybe TRBD1 (6 bases). This CDR3 region has 16 residues. V was shortened by 5 bases and J by 4 bases, with 18 bases between the two germline ends. The germline V gene has CDR1 SEHNR and CDR2 FQNEAQ (reference sequence). The CDR3 reads CASSQVQGKGYNEQFF. CDR3 nucleotides: TGTGCCAGCAGCCAGGTACAGGGAAAGGGTTACAATGAGCAGTTCTTC.

This clone has a single count. DNA of the CDR3: TGTGCCAGCAGTTTCTCACTACACTCAACCTACAATGAGCAGTTCTTC. It yields the protein CASSFSLHSTYNEQFF. The rearrangement uses TRBV28 and TRBJ2-1; D gene uncertain. CDR3 length: 16 residues. Germline CDR1 is MDHEN and CDR2 is SYDVKM. Trimming cost V 3 bases and J 2 bases, with 14 bases left between them.